These T cell receptor beta chains were read from a single sample in a study of blood T cell repertoires in COVID-19. The protocol was immunoSEQ multiplex PCR, while the TCRdb copy is restricted to in-frame clones and leaves out a portion. The repertoire holds almost 95,000 clones, with roughly 72% as singletons. The sequenced sample consisted of peripheral blood. The receptors were gathered from a woman aged 55-70 years in a cohort sampled during active or convalescent COVID-19. Each CDR3 is given with its conserved first and last residue. Fields, in order: clone size, V gene, D gene, J gene, CDR3 DNA, CDR3 protein. A D gene is named only where the DNA matches it firmly. A row's size may be missing; if present it is once, few, many or a size class.

>NA|TRBV5-1|TRBD1|TRBJ1-1
TGCGCCAGCAGCCGAAGTGCCCAGGGGGGAACTGAAGCTTTCTTT
CASSRSAQGGTEAFF
>NA|TRBV7-2|TRBD2|TRBJ2-1
TGTGCCAGCAGCTTAGTGGGGACTAGCGGGGGGGCCTATGAGCAGTTCTTC
CASSLVGTSGGAYEQFF
>many|TRBV3-1/TRBV3-2|NA|TRBJ1-6
TGTGCCAGCAGCGTCCTAGACCTAATTAATTCACCCCTCCACTTT
CASSVLDLINSPLHF
>NA|TRBV21-1|NA|TRBJ2-7
TGTGCCAGCAGCGGAAGGGGGCATCATGTAGACGAGCAGTACTTC
CASSGRGHHVDEQYF
>NA|TRBV28|NA|TRBJ1-1
TGTGCCAGCAGTTTCAGGGGAGTGGGCACTGAAGCTTTCTTT
CASSFRGVGTEAFF
>NA|TRBV30|TRBD1|TRBJ2-6
TGTGCCTGGAGTGGGACAGGGCTCTCTGGGGCCAACGTCCTGACTTTC
CAWSGTGLSGANVLTF
>NA|TRBV5-1|TRBD1|TRBJ2-7
TGCGCCAGCAGCCCCTCCGGGGCAGGGGGCTTCCACGAGCAGTACTTC
CASSPSGAGGFHEQYF
>few|TRBV18|NA|TRBJ2-3
TGTGCCAGCTCACCCGGAGATACGCAGTATTTT
CASSPGDTQYF
>NA|TRBV18|TRBD2|TRBJ2-1
TGTGCCAGCTCACCACCCCGAATCGGACTAGCGGGGGCGCAGACCTACAATGAGCAGTTCTTC
CASSPPRIGLAGAQTYNEQFF
>once|TRBV12-1|NA|TRBJ1-1
TGTGCCAGCAGCTTTGCGGTGGGCCAGGGGGTCACTGAAGCTTTCTTT
CASSFAVGQGVTEAFF
>NA|TRBV27|NA|TRBJ2-2
TGTGCCAGCAGTTGGGGCAGGGCCACCGGGGAGCTGTTTTTT
CASSWGRATGELFF
>NA|TRBV9|TRBD1|TRBJ2-1
TGTGCCAGCAGCGTAACCGGGACAGCCTACAATGAGCAGTTCTTC
CASSVTGTAYNEQFF
>NA|TRBV6-2/TRBV6-3|TRBD2|TRBJ2-1
TGTGCCAGCAGTTCTCCCTGGCGGGGGGGCGGAGAGCAGTTCTTC
CASSSPWRGGGEQFF
>NA|TRBV24-1|NA|TRBJ2-3
TGTGCCACCAGTGATTTGCGGGGAGACACTCAGGCTACGCAGTATTTT
CATSDLRGDTQATQYF
>NA|TRBV5-6|NA|TRBJ2-5
TGTGCCAGCAGCTTGGCCTCGGGGGAGACCCAGTACTTC
CASSLASGETQYF
>few|TRBV5-1|TRBD1|TRBJ1-1
TGCGCCAGCAGCTTGGGGGACAGGGCAAAGCTCGCTGAAGCTTTCTTT
CASSLGDRAKLAEAFF
>NA|TRBV7-9|TRBD1|TRBJ2-5
TGTGCCAGCAGCCCTGAACCGGGACAGCAAGAGACCCAGTACTTC
CASSPEPGQQETQYF
>NA|TRBV7-2|NA|TRBJ1-5
TGTGCCAGCAGCCTCGGGGGGCTTGGCAATCAGCCCCAGCATTTT
CASSLGGLGNQPQHF
>NA|TRBV28|NA|TRBJ1-1
TGTGCCAGCAGTTTGAACAGGGCCACTGAAGCTTTCTTT
CASSLNRATEAFF
>few|TRBV11-3|NA|TRBJ2-3
TGTGCCAGCAGCTTAGGCGGCTTCACAGATACGCAGTATTTT
CASSLGGFTDTQYF
>NA|TRBV3-1/TRBV3-2|NA|TRBJ2-3
TGTGCCAGCAAACGGGACTCGAACACAGATACGCAGTATTTT
CASKRDSNTDTQYF
>NA|TRBV7-2|NA|TRBJ1-1
TGTGCCAGCAGCTTTTACGGTGAAGCTTTCTTT
CASSFYGEAFF
>NA|TRBV5-5|TRBD2|TRBJ2-7
TGTGCCAGCAGTCCGGAGCGGGGGGTGATCTACGAGCAGTACTTC
CASSPERGVIYEQYF
>NA|TRBV4-3|TRBD1|TRBJ2-7
TGCGCCAGCAGCCAAGACCCAACAGGGGCCTACGAGCAGTACTTC
CASSQDPTGAYEQYF
>few|TRBV5-1|NA|TRBJ2-7
TGCGCCAGCAGCTTGGAAGGGGCGTATGTCTACGAGCAGTACTTC
CASSLEGAYVYEQYF
>once|TRBV29-1|NA|TRBJ1-1
TGCAGCGTTGACAGGGCGGTCACTGAAGCTTTCTTT
CSVDRAVTEAFF
>NA|TRBV27|NA|TRBJ1-2
TGTGCCAGCAGTTTCGCTGGGACTAATGGCTACACCTTC
CASSFAGTNGYTF
>NA|TRBV5-1|TRBD1|TRBJ1-4
TGCGCCAGCAGCCCACGACAGGGGGCGGGAGAAAAACTGTTTTTT
CASSPRQGAGEKLFF
>NA|TRBV6-5|TRBD1|TRBJ1-3
TGTGCCAGCAGGTGGACAGGAAGTGAGGGCACCATATATTTT
CASRWTGSEGTIYF
>NA|TRBV7-9|TRBD1|TRBJ2-3
TGTGCCAGCAGCAGACCGGGACAGGCAGATACGCAGTATTTT
CASSRPGQADTQYF
>NA|TRBV10-2|TRBD2|TRBJ2-1
TGCGCCAGCAGTGAGTCTGCGGGGGGCCCTTACAATGAGCAGTTCTTC
CASSESAGGPYNEQFF
>NA|TRBV12-2|NA|TRBJ1-1
TGTGCAAGTCGCTTAGTGGGGGCGGAGAACACTGAAGCTTTCTTT
CASRLVGAENTEAFF
>NA|TRBV4-1|TRBD2|TRBJ2-3
TGCGCCAGCAGCCTCACTAGCGGGGGGGCCAGAGATACGCAGTATTTT
CASSLTSGGARDTQYF
>NA|TRBV11-2|NA|TRBJ2-7
TGTGCCAGCAGCTTCACAGGAGCCTACGAGCAGTACTTC
CASSFTGAYEQYF
>NA|TRBV5-1|NA|TRBJ2-5
TGCGCCAGCACCCGGGACTCTCAGGGTGAGACCCAGTACTTC
CASTRDSQGETQYF
>few|TRBV2|NA|TRBJ2-7
TGTGCCAGCAGCCTACAGGGCTACGAGCAGTACTTC
CASSLQGYEQYF
>NA|TRBV6-6|NA|TRBJ2-1
TGTGCCAGCAGTTACGTGATTAAGCCCCATGAGCAGTTCTTC
CASSYVIKPHEQFF
>NA|TRBV21-1|NA|TRBJ2-7
TGTGCCAGCAGCCGTGAACAGGACTACGAGCAGTACTTC
CASSREQDYEQYF
>NA|TRBV4-1|NA|TRBJ1-2
TGCGCCAGCAGCCAAGAATTTTTTGCAGACAGCTATGGCTACACCTTC
CASSQEFFADSYGYTF
>NA|TRBV6-6|TRBD1|TRBJ1-4
TGTGCCAGCAACCGACAGGGAGAAAAACTGTTTTTT
CASNRQGEKLFF
>few|TRBV4-3|NA|TRBJ1-4
TGCGCCAGCAGCCAAGATAGCGGCGGCACTAATGAAAAACTGTTTTTT
CASSQDSGGTNEKLFF
>NA|TRBV6-5|NA|TRBJ1-5
TGTGCCAGCAGTTATGGTAGAGGGCAGCCCCAGCATTTT
CASSYGRGQPQHF
>NA|TRBV27|NA|TRBJ1-5
TGTGCCAGCAGTCATCTGGTAGGGAGTAGCAATCAGCCCCAGCATTTT
CASSHLVGSSNQPQHF
>NA|TRBV3-1/TRBV3-2|NA|TRBJ2-7
TGTGCCAGCAGCCAAGATCCCCCGGAGGCTCTCTCCTACGAGCAGTACTTC
CASSQDPPEALSYEQYF
>NA|TRBV6-5|TRBD1|TRBJ2-4
TGTGCCAGCAGTCGGACAGGGGTGCAAAATCAGTACTTC
CASSRTGVQNQYF
>NA|TRBV29-1|NA|TRBJ1-1
TGCAGCGTTGTCGCAGGGCCATTTATGAACACTGAAGCTTTCTTT
CSVVAGPFMNTEAFF
>NA|TRBV19|NA|TRBJ2-6
TGTGCCAGTAGTGTGTCTCCTGGGGCCAACGTCCTGACTTTC
CASSVSPGANVLTF
>NA|TRBV15|NA|TRBJ1-3
TGTGCCACCAGCAGAGTCTACGGGGGGGACTCTGGAAACACCATATATTTT
CATSRVYGGDSGNTIYF
>once|TRBV13|TRBD1|TRBJ1-3
TGTGCCAGCAGCTTAGGGACAGGGCCTGGAAACACCATATATTTT
CASSLGTGPGNTIYF
>NA|TRBV12-5|NA|TRBJ2-3
TGTGCTAGTGGTTTGGTAATTAGCGGCAGCACAGATACGCAGTATTTT
CASGLVISGSTDTQYF
>NA|TRBV28|NA|TRBJ2-1
TGTGCCAGCAGTTCCAGGGGTGGTGAGCAGTTCTTC
CASSSRGGEQFF
>once|TRBV7-9|NA|TRBJ2-3
TGTGCCAGCAGCTCGATCAGGGGTACAGATACGCAGTATTTT
CASSSIRGTDTQYF
>NA|TRBV4-1|TRBD1|TRBJ1-1
TGCGCCAGCAGCCAATTATTAAGGGGGTCGGACAGGGGAACGAACACTGAAGCTTTCTTT
CASSQLLRGSDRGTNTEAFF
>once|TRBV15|NA|TRBJ1-6
TGTGCCACCAGCAGAGTGGGGGGGGCCGAGAATTCACCCCTCCACTTT
CATSRVGGAENSPLHF
>NA|TRBV6-2/TRBV6-3|TRBD1|TRBJ2-1
TGTGCCAGCAGTTACCGGGACAGCTCCTACAATGAGCAGTTCTTC
CASSYRDSSYNEQFF
>NA|TRBV5-6|NA|TRBJ2-7
TGTGCCAGCAGCTTGGACAGGAGCTCCTACGAGCAGTACTTC
CASSLDRSSYEQYF
>NA|TRBV14|NA|TRBJ2-3
TGTGCCAGCAGCCAAGATGGGGAGTTGGCGCAGTATTTT
CASSQDGELAQYF
>few|TRBV19|TRBD1|TRBJ2-2
TGTGCCAGTAATTGGGACAGAGATGTACCCGGGGAGCTGTTTTTT
CASNWDRDVPGELFF